The 17 T cell receptor beta chains reported below all come from one sample, sequenced in a study of blood T cell repertoires in COVID-19. Clones were read by immunoSEQ multiplex PCR, and TCRdb kept only the in-frame ones, dropping some. This sample yields about 200,000 clones, of which less than 90% are seen a single time; roughly 2.2% belongs to the top ten. Input material: peripheral blood. These receptors were collected from a woman aged 50 to 60 with acute or convalescent COVID-19.

The chain employs TRBV10-3 and TRBJ2-1, with D maybe TRBD1 (5 bases). The CDR3 has 14 residues. Per germline, CDR1 ENHRY and CDR2 SYGVKD. V lost 7 bases and J 8 bases, leaving 18 bases between the germline ends. CDR3 nucleotide sequence: TGTGCCATCAACACAGGTCCATCGGTCGATGAGCAGTTCTTC. Translation gives CAINTGPSVDEQFF.

This chain joins TRBV4-3 and TRBJ1-1, with D uncertain. The germline CDR1 and CDR2 sequences are LGHNA and YSLEER. Trimming shortened V by 1 base and J by 3 bases, and 12 bases separated the two germline ends. The CDR3 spans 15 residues. The CDR3 is CASSQGGGRDTEAFF. In DNA form, the CDR3 reads TGCGCCAGCAGCCAAGGAGGAGGCAGAGACACTGAAGCTTTCTTT.

This clone turned up a few times. The V gene is TRBV6-5, the J gene TRBJ2-1; D gene unclear. V lost 8 bases to trimming and J lost 0 bases, with 8 bases between them. CDR3 length: 13 residues. From germline, CDR1 is MNHEY and CDR2 SVGAGI. The CDR3 reads CASGRSSYNEQFF. The DNA for the CDR3 is TGTGCCAGCGGAAGGAGCTCCTACAATGAGCAGTTCTTC.

The V call is TRBV9, the J call TRBJ2-7; D possibly corresponds to TRBD1 (6 bases). This CDR3 region has 14 residues. V lost 0 bases, J lost 3 bases, and 10 bases lay in between. Per the germline V gene, CDR1 is SGDLS and CDR2 is YYNGEE. CDR3 residues: CASSVAQGNYEQYF. The CDR3 nucleotides read TGTGCCAGCAGCGTAGCTCAGGGGAACTACGAGCAGTACTTC.

This chain uses TRBV6-6 with TRBJ2-7; D is possibly TRBD1 (6 bases). V was trimmed by 5 bases and J by 2 bases, leaving 10 bases between them. The CDR3 consists of 13 residues. CDR1 is MNHNY and CDR2 is SVGAGI in the germline V gene (reference sequence). The CDR3 here is CASSQGHPYEQYF. In nucleotides, the CDR3 is TGTGCCAGCAGTCAGGGACACCCCTACGAGCAGTACTTC.

This clone was seen once. The V gene is TRBV18, the J gene TRBJ1-1, with 7 bases that match TRBD1. The ends lost 2 bases at V and 0 bases at J; junction bases unmatched: 3. The CDR3 is 15 residues long. CDR1 is KGHSH, CDR2 LQKENI, per germline. The CDR3 coding sequence is TGTGCCAGCTCACCAGGGACAGATCTGAACACTGAAGCTTTCTTT. As protein: CASSPGTDLNTEAFF.

The V and J genes are TRBV5-1 and TRBJ2-3; D possibly corresponds to TRBD2 (6 bases). The CDR3 extends over 17 amino acids. V lost 1 base and J 0 bases, leaving 15 bases between the germline ends. Germline CDR1 SGHRS, CDR2 YFSETQ. The CDR3 loop reads CASSLYLLASSTDTQYF. In nucleotides, the CDR3 is TGCGCCAGCAGCTTGTACCTTCTAGCGAGTAGCACAGATACGCAGTATTTT.

The CDR3 DNA reads TGTGCCAGCAGTTTATTCGGTGAAAAACTGTTTTTT. Translation gives CASSLFGEKLFF. This chain uses TRBV27 with TRBJ1-4; D not certain. The CDR3 has 12 residues. The germline V gene encodes CDR1 MNHEY and CDR2 SMNVEV (reference sequence). V lost 1 base to trimming and J lost 7 bases, with 4 bases between them. The whole variable domain, filled in from reference TRBV27 and TRBJ1-4, reads EAQVTQNPRYLITVTGKKLTVTCSQNMNHEYMSWYRQDPGLGLRQIYYSMNVEVTDKGDVPEGYKVSRKEKRNFPLILESPSPNQTSLYFCASSLFGEKLFFGSGTQLSVL.

This chain links TRBV2 with TRBJ1-5; TRBD1 might be the D (6 bases). CDR1 and CDR2 from the germline V gene are SNHLY and FYNNEI. The V end lost 4 bases, the J end lost 5 bases, and 12 bases lay between the germline ends. This CDR3 spans 14 amino acids. As DNA, the CDR3 is TGTGCCAGCAGTGGGTGGGCAGGGGATCAGCCCCAGCATTTT. The encoded protein is CASSGWAGDQPQHF.

The chain links TRBV11-3 to TRBJ2-3; no definite D call. The CDR3 runs 15 residues. V lost 1 base and J 5 bases, leaving 13 bases between the germline ends. Germline lookup yields CDR1 SGHNT and CDR2 YENEEA. CDR3 DNA: TGTGCCAGCAGCTTAGGAGATAAGCCCCTAGATACGCAGTATTTT. Its protein product is CASSLGDKPLDTQYF.

The chain uses TRBV19 and TRBJ1-3; D call uncertain. V was pared by 5 bases and J by 6 bases, with 11 bases between. This CDR3 spans 13 amino acids. Germline V gene data show CDR1 as LNHDA and CDR2 as SQIVND (reference sequence). Here the CDR3 DNA reads TGTGCCAGTAGTCCCTCGGCGGAAAACACCATATATTTT. Its translation: CASSPSAENTIYF.

J is TRBJ2-1 and V is TRBV5-1; 8 bases are a match to TRBD1. The CDR3 length is 15 residues. The V gene end was trimmed by 4 bases and the J gene end by 11 bases; junction bases not matched to a gene: 14. Germline assignment: CDR1 SGHRS and CDR2 YFSETQ. The CDR3 is CASSTDRGGPGQQFF. The CDR3 nucleotides are TGCGCCAGCAGCACCGACAGGGGAGGACCTGGTCAGCAGTTCTTC.

The gene calls are TRBV30 and TRBJ2-5; no definite D call. The CDR3 loop spans 11 amino acids. V was shortened by 0 bases and J by 5 bases, with 4 bases between the two germline ends. The germline V gene has CDR1 GTSNPN and CDR2 SVGIG (reference sequence). The CDR3 region is CAWSVFETQYF. DNA for the CDR3: TGTGCCTGGAGTGTCTTTGAGACCCAGTACTTC.

This clone was seen only once. The DNA is left out, because the CDR3 cannot be placed on it with certainty; the CDR3 is given as TCRdb lists it. In the same sample, other DNA sequences code for this CDR3. The chain recombines TRBV29-1 with TRBJ1-5; TRBD1 reflects the table's D call only, with no check against the DNA. Germline loops: CDR1 SQVTM, CDR2 ANQGSEA. The CDR3 has 13 residues if both end residues are counted. The CDR3: CSVGQGASQPQHF.

This chain uses TRBV12-5 with TRBJ2-1, with 13 nucleotides matching TRBD2. CDR1 and CDR2 (germline): LGHNT, FRNRAP. Germline trimming cut 6 bases from V and 1 base from J; bases unmatched to any gene: 3. The CDR3 has 16 amino acids. Here the CDR3 DNA reads TGTGCTAGTGGAAGGACTAGCGGGAGTTCCTACAATGAGCAGTTCTTC. Protein sequence: CASGRTSGSSYNEQFF.

The CDR3 reads CASSLPGTSGSGVQYF. In DNA form, the CDR3 reads TGTGCCAGCAGTCTCCCCGGGACTAGCGGGAGTGGAGTGCAGTATTTT. This chain links TRBV25-1 with TRBJ2-3; 14 positions agree with TRBD2. V trimming: 5 bases; J trimming: 11 bases; junction bases outside the gene matches: 12. The CDR3 has 16 amino acids. CDR1 is MGHDK and CDR2 is SYGVNS in the germline V gene.

This clone was seen a few times. This chain joins TRBV6-5 and TRBJ1-5; 7 positions match TRBD1. Germline lookup yields CDR1 MNHEY and CDR2 SVGAGI. With 4 bases clipped from V and 5 bases from J, the junction kept 11 bases outside the gene matches. This CDR3 contains 16 residues. CDR3 coding DNA: TGTGCCAGCAGTTTCTTATCCGGGACAGTCCATCAGCCCCAGCATTTT. It specifies CASSFLSGTVHQPQHF.